The clone carrying this T cell receptor (beta chain) showed up just once. The antigen remains undetermined. This record belongs to a study of OX40 agonist ivuxolimab in advanced cancers. Overall study results and limits: Averaged across samples, CD8+ T cells carried more expanded clones than CD4+ did.

Using immunoSEQ multiplex PCR, the repertoire was profiled, and TCRdb retains in-frame clones only, with some absent. The sample comprises roughly 50,000 clones, 70% to 90% of which are singletons, and around 2% rests with the top ten. In germline, CDR1 is MNHNS, CDR2 SASEGT. Trimming shortened V by 3 bases and J by 7 bases, and 19 bases separated the two germline ends. The CDR3 sequence is 16 residues long. The receptor was derived from an adult with an advanced solid tumor such as melanoma, head and neck, liver or kidney cancer. The sequencing used CD4+ or CD8+ T cells sorted from blood, collected in a trial of the OX40 agonist ivuxolimab. This sequence joins TRBV6-1 and TRBJ2-1, with D maybe TRBD2 (7 bases). CDR3 coding DNA: TGTGCCAGCAGTGAGCCTGGGGGGGGCCTTTCGAATGAGCAGTTCTTC. Its translation: CASSEPGGGLSNEQFF.